These T cell receptor beta chains were read from a single sample in a study of blood T cell repertoires in COVID-19. Produced via immunoSEQ multiplex PCR; TCRdb's table is partial and in-frame only. The sample carries 200,000 to 250,000 clones, 88% recorded once. Material for sequencing was peripheral blood. These receptors were taken from a man aged 18-30 years with active or convalescent COVID-19. The conserved cysteine and the conserved F or W are not part of the CDR3 here. Fields, in order: V gene, CDR3 protein.

V: TRBV4-3
CDR3: ASSQDRGQAFRYGYT

V: TRBV30
CDR3: AWGTGGRSYEQY

V: TRBV6-5
CDR3: ASSYSTSGSPYEQY

V: TRBV5-1
CDR3: ASSSWGRTLQETQY

V: TRBV19
CDR3: ASSGAGTGGMWDEKLF

V: TRBV28
CDR3: ASSKGGRNQPQH

V: TRBV11-2
CDR3: ASSLEIAGGYDEQF

V: TRBV6-5
CDR3: ASSYSSGRTAGELF

V: TRBV5-1
CDR3: ASSSDGQKETQY

V: TRBV28
CDR3: ASSQIRGRDEKLF

V: TRBV7-9
CDR3: ASSSLEDGSGRVYEQY

V: TRBV10-3
CDR3: AISEEIDRARDGYT

V: TRBV6-6
CDR3: ASSPGLAGGFTGELF

V: TRBV5-4
CDR3: ASSFDSLNEKLF

V: TRBV4-2
CDR3: ASSQETSLAAANYNEQF

V: TRBV7-3
CDR3: ASSREGAPGGYT

V: TRBV6-2/TRBV6-3
CDR3: ASSYSTGTLAYEQY

V: TRBV6-5
CDR3: ASSYRGQGPYEQY

V: TRBV2
CDR3: ASSVGGYYGYT

V: TRBV27
CDR3: ASSLSAGVGNQPQH

V: TRBV11-3
CDR3: ASSLAGYGGTGELF

V: TRBV7-2
CDR3: ASSMRAAATEAF

V: TRBV27
CDR3: ASSRTSGSSYNEQF

V: TRBV20-1
CDR3: SATDSGAGYNEQF

V: TRBV3-1/TRBV3-2
CDR3: ASSQAPTGREKLF

V: TRBV29-1
CDR3: SVGTGTSGRAANTGELF

V: TRBV5-8
CDR3: ASSLETLAF

V: TRBV27
CDR3: ASSAPSGGVNTEAF

V: TRBV5-1
CDR3: ASSSSAGYTNEKLF

V: TRBV5-1
CDR3: ASSSRGFMNTEAF

V: TRBV27
CDR3: ASSVDSAYEQY

V: TRBV30
CDR3: ACRQGGAFEQF

V: TRBV27
CDR3: ASSFGTSGRYEQY

V: TRBV7-9
CDR3: ASSSSEPDSNTEAF

V: TRBV4-1
CDR3: ASSQDRRASPLH

V: TRBV19
CDR3: ASSIDLASGAYNEQF

V: TRBV28
CDR3: ASSGTDKPTYEQY

V: TRBV30
CDR3: AWSNGQGRQPQH

V: TRBV6-6
CDR3: ASRIAGASDTQY

V: TRBV6-5
CDR3: ASSFSGQFIAF

V: TRBV6-1
CDR3: ASSEAGGPPGNTIY